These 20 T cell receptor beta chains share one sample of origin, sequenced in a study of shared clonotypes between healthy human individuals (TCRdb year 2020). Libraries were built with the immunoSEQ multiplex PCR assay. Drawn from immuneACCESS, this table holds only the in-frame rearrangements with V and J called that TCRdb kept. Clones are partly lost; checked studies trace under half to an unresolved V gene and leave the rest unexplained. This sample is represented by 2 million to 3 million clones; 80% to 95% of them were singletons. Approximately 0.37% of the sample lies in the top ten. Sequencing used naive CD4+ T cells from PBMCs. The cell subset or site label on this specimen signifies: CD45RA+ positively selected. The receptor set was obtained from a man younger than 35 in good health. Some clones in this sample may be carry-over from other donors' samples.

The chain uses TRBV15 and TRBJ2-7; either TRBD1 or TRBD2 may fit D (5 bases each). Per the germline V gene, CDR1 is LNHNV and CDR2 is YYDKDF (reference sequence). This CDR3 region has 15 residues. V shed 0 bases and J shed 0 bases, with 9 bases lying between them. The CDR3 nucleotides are TGTGCCACCAGCAGAGATCGGGACGCCTCCTACGAGCAGTACTTC. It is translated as CATSRDRDASYEQYF.

The CDR3 region is CASSLQGGTSQETQYF. The CDR3 nucleotides are TGCGCCAGCAGCTTACAGGGGGGGACATCTCAAGAGACCCAGTACTTC. The V gene is TRBV5-1, the J gene TRBJ2-5; D possibly corresponds to TRBD1 (8 bases). Trimming took 2 bases from V and 2 from J, leaving 16 bases between them. CDR3 length: 16 residues. Germline CDR1 SGHRS, CDR2 YFSETQ.

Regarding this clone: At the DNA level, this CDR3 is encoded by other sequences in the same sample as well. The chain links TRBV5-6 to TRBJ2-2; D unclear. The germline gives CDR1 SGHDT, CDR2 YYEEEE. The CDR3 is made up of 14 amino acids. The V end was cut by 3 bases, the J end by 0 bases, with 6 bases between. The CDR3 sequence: CASSSDPNTGELFF. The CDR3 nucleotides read TGTGCCAGCAGCTCGGATCCGAACACCGGGGAGCTGTTTTTT.

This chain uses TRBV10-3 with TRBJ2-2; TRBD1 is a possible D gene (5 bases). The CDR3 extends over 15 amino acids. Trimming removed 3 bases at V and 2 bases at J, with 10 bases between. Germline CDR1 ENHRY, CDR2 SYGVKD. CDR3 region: CAISDPGHNTGELFF. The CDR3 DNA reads TGTGCCATCAGTGACCCTGGACATAACACCGGGGAGCTGTTTTTT.

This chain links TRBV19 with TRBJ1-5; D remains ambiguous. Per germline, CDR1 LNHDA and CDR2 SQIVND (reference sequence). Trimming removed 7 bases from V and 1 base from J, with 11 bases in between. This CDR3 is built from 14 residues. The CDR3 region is CASNPVVSNQPQHF. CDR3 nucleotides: TGTGCCAGTAACCCAGTTGTGAGCAATCAGCCCCAGCATTTT.

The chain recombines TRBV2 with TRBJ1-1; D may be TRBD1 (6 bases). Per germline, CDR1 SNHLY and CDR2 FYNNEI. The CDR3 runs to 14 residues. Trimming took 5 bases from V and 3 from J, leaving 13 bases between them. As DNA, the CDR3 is TGTGCCAGCAGTCCTGACAGGTTACACACTGAAGCTTTCTTT. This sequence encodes CASSPDRLHTEAFF.

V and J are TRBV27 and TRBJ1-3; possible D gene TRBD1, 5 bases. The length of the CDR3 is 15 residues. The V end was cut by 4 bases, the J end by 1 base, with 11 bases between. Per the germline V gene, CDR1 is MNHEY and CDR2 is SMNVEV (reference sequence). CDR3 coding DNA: TGTGCCAGCAGTTCCGCAAGGGGTTCTGGAAACACCATATATTTT. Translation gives CASSSARGSGNTIYF.

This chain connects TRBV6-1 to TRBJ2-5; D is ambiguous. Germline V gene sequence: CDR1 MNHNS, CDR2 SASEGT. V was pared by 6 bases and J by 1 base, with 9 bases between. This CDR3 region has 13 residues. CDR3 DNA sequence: TGTGCCAGCAGCACTCTAGTCCAAGAGACCCAGTACTTC. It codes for CASSTLVQETQYF.

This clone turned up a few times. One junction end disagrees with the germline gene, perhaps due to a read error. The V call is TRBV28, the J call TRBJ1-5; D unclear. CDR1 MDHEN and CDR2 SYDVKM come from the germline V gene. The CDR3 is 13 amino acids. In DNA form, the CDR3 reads TGTGCCAGCAGTCGATTAGGACTTCTCCCATCGTATTTT. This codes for CASSRLGLLPSYF.

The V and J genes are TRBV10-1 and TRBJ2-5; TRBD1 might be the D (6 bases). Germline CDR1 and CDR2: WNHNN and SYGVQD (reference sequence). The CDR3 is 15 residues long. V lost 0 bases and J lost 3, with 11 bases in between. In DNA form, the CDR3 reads TGCGCCAGCAGTGAGTCGGACAGTTCAGAAGAGACCCAGTACTTC. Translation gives CASSESDSSEETQYF.

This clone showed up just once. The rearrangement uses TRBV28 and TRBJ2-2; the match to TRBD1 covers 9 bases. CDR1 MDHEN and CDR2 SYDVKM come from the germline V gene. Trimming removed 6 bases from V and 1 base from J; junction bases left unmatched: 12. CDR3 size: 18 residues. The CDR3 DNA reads TGTGCCAGCAGCCGAAATAAACAGGGGGCTAAGAACACCGGGGAGCTGTTTTTT. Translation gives CASSRNKQGAKNTGELFF.

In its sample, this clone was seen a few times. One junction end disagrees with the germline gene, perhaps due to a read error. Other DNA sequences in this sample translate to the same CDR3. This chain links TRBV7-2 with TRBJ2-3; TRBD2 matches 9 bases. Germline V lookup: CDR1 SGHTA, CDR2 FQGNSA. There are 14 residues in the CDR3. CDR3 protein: CASSLAGNTDTQYF. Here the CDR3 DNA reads TGTGCCAGCAGCCTAGCGGGAAACACAGATACGCAGTATTTT. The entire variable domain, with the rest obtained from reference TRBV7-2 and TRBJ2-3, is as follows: GAGVSQSPSNKVTEKGKDVELRCDPISGHTALYWYRQSLGQGLEFLIYFQGNSAPDKSGLPSDRFSAERTGGSVSTLTIQRTQQEDSAVYLCASSLAGNTDTQYFGPGTRLTVL.

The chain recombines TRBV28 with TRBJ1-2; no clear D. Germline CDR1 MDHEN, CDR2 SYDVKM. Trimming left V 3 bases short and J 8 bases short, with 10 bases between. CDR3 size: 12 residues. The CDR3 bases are TGTGCCAGCAGTTTGGGCAAAAGGGGCTACACCTTC. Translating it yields CASSLGKRGYTF.

The CDR3 DNA is TGTGCCAGTAGTCGCTTAGGGTTGGAGCAGTACTTC. Amino acids: CASSRLGLEQYF. The V gene is TRBV19, the J gene TRBJ2-7; D unclear. The CDR3 is 12 residues long. Germline CDR1 LNHDA, CDR2 SQIVND (reference sequence). The V gene lost 5 bases and the J gene lost 7 bases, with 12 bases spanning the gap.

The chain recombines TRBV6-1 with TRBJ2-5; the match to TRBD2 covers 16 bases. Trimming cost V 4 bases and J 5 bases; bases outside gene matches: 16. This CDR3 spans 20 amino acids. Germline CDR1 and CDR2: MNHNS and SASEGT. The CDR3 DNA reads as TGTGCCAGCAGTGCCACCCGCGGGACTAGCGGGAGGGCCCGTAGGGAGACCCAGTACTTC. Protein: CASSATRGTSGRARRETQYF.

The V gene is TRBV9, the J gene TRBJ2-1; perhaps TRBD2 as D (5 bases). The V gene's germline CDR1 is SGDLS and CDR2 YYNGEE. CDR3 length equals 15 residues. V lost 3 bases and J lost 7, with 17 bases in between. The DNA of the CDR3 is TGTGCCAGCAGCGCTCTCTCGGTGGGGAGTAATGAGCAGTTCTTC. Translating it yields CASSALSVGSNEQFF.

CDR3 sequence: CSVEKDVAGGNSDTQYF. CDR3 DNA sequence: TGCAGCGTCGAGAAGGACGTGGCAGGGGGCAATTCAGATACGCAGTATTTT. The chain combines TRBV29-1 with TRBJ2-3, with 8 nucleotides matching TRBD1. CDR3 length: 17 residues. The V gene end was trimmed by 6 bases and the J gene end by 4 bases; junction bases not matched to a gene: 18. CDR1 is SQVTM, CDR2 ANQGSEA, per germline.

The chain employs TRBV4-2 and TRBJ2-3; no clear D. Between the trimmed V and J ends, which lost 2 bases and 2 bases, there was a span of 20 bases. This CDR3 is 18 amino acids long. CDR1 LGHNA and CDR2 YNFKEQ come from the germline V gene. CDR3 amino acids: CASSQKSSAYGSTDTQYF. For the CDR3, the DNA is TGTGCCAGCAGCCAAAAGAGTTCCGCGTACGGCTCCACAGATACGCAGTATTTT.

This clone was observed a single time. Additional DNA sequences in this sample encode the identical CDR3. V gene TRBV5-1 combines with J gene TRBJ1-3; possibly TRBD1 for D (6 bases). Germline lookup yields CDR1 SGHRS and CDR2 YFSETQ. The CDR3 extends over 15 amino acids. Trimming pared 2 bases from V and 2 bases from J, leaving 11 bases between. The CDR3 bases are TGCGCCAGCAGCTTAGACCCAGGGGCTGGAAACACCATATATTTT. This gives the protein CASSLDPGAGNTIYF.

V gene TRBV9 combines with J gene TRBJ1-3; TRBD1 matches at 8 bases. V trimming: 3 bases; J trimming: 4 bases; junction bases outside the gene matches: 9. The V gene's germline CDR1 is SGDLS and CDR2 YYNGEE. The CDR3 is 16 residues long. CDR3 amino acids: CASSGTTGGYGNTIYF. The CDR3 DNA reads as TGTGCCAGCAGCGGCACCACAGGGGGTTACGGAAACACCATATATTTT.